A selection of T cell receptor beta chains follows, all from one sample in a study of PD-L1 blockade in urothelial cancer. Produced via immunoSEQ multiplex PCR; TCRdb's table is partial and in-frame only. This repertoire shows 60,000 or so clones, approximately 81% found once; its top ten account for 2.5% to 4%. Sequenced material: PBMCs, taken around atezolizumab (anti-PD-L1) treatment. These receptors were collected from a man aged 70 or older with urothelial cancer. Each CDR3 is given with its conserved first and last residue. A D gene is named only where the DNA matches it firmly. Only some rows state a clone size, as once, few, many or a class for expanded clones.

NA,NA,TRBV18,TRBJ2-7,TGTGCCAGCTCACCAAGTAGTCAGGGTGAATACGAGCAGTACTTC,CASSPSSQGEYEQYF
TRBD2,NA,TRBV7-9,TRBJ2-7,TGTGCCAGCGGGGTAGCGGGAGTTGACGAGCAGTACTTC,CASGVAGVDEQYF
TRBD1,NA,TRBV2,TRBJ2-1,TGTGCCAGCAGTGAGGAGACAGGGGGGCCCTACAATGAGCAGTTCTTC,CASSEETGGPYNEQFF
TRBD1,NA,TRBV27,TRBJ1-1,TGTGCCAGCAGTACCCAAACAGGGGCTCGGACTGAAGCTTTCTTT,CASSTQTGARTEAFF
TRBD2,NA,TRBV5-1,TRBJ2-3,TGCGCCAGCAGCTGGGGACTAGCGGGAGGGAGCACAGATACGCAGTATTTT,CASSWGLAGGSTDTQYF
NA,NA,TRBV29-1,TRBJ1-2,TGCAGCGTTGAAACTTCTTTCGGGGGAGGGGGCTACACCTTC,CSVETSFGGGGYTF
NA,NA,TRBV5-1,TRBJ1-2,TGCGCCAGCAGACCGCTACAGCCAGCTAACTATGGCTACACCTTC,CASRPLQPANYGYTF
NA,NA,TRBV9,TRBJ2-2,TGTGCCAGCAGCGTAGGTGGTAGCCGGGGCACCGGGGAGCTGTTTTTT,CASSVGGSRGTGELFF
TRBD1,NA,TRBV7-9,TRBJ2-7,TGTGCCAGCACCTCAGGGGGAGCCTACGAGCAGTACTTC,CASTSGGAYEQYF
TRBD1,NA,TRBV11-2,TRBJ2-7,TGTGCCAGCAGCAGTGACAGGGGCCACGAGCAGTACTTC,CASSSDRGHEQYF
NA,few,TRBV5-6,TRBJ1-5,TGTGCCAGCAGCTTGGAGAGGAATCAGCCCCAGCATTTT,CASSLERNQPQHF
NA,NA,TRBV9,TRBJ2-7,TGTGCCAGCAGCGTAGCGGGTCAGGGGGGTCCCTACGAGCAGTACTTC,CASSVAGQGGPYEQYF
TRBD2,NA,TRBV5-1,TRBJ2-1,TGCGCCAGCAGCCTGACTAGCGGGGAGTACAATGAGCAGTTCTTC,CASSLTSGEYNEQFF
TRBD1,NA,TRBV23-1,TRBJ1-2,TGCGCCAGCAGTCAGCTACAGGGGATCTATGGCTACACCTTC,CASSQLQGIYGYTF
NA,NA,TRBV7-8,TRBJ2-6,TGTGCCAGCAGCCCCCAGTGGCTAGCGTCTACAATAACCTCTGGGGCCAACGTCCTGACTTTC,CASSPQWLASTITSGANVLTF
NA,once,TRBV7-2,TRBJ1-2,TGTGCCAGCAGCTCTCGGGGGGGACCTCGGGGCTACACCTTC,CASSSRGGPRGYTF
TRBD2,NA,TRBV9,TRBJ2-1,TGTGCCAGCAGCGTAGCAGGCGGGAGAGCTTACAATGAGCAGTTCTTC,CASSVAGGRAYNEQFF
NA,NA,TRBV10-3,TRBJ2-2,TGTGCCATCAGTGAGTCCGGCCAGGCCGGGGAGCTGTTTTTT,CAISESGQAGELFF
TRBD1,NA,TRBV29-1,TRBJ2-3,TGCAGCGTCACACCGGGACAGGGGGCCGGAGATACGCAGTATTTT,CSVTPGQGAGDTQYF
TRBD1,few,TRBV5-6,TRBJ2-1,TGTGCCAGCAGCGTGGGGTTCGGGACAGGGGACAATGAGCAGTTCTTC,CASSVGFGTGDNEQFF